This entry lists 16 T cell receptor beta chains sequenced from one sample in a study of CD8 T cells in ankylosing spondylitis. General study points: One TCR beta motif, made up of eight highly homologous variants, appeared characteristic of ankylosing spondylitis blood.

One entry per CDR3 protein results from TCRdb running MiXCR on the 5' RACE reads. The repertoire has about 700,000 distinct CDR3 sequences, 15% to 20% of them found once; the top ten carry around 20%. These receptors are not linked to any known antigen. Sequenced material: blood, either unsorted or a sorted T cell fraction (not recorded which). Receptors were obtained from a male donor with ankylosing spondylitis.

This chain connects TRBV25-1 to TRBJ1-2; D possibly corresponds to TRBD1 (5 bases). The CDR3 is 14 residues long. The V end lost 0 bases, the J end lost 4 bases, and 9 bases lay between the germline ends. Germline CDR1 is MGHDK and CDR2 is SYGVNS. This CDR3 is CASSEYGGTYGYTF. As DNA, the CDR3 is TGTGCCAGCAGTGAATATGGGGGGACCTATGGCTACACCTTC.

Comment on this clonotype: A much larger clone differs from this one at a single base, so this may be a read error. This rearrangement joins TRBV6-6 to TRBJ2-6, with D hard to call. Trimming pared 6 bases from V and 3 bases from J, leaving 6 bases between. Looked up from germline, CDR1 is MNHNY and CDR2 is SVGAGI (reference sequence). The CDR3 contains 13 residues. The DNA of the CDR3 is TGTGCCAGCAGGTTGGGTGGGGCCAACGTCCTGACTTTC. Translating it yields CASRLGGANVLTF.

The chain combines TRBV7-9 with TRBJ1-1; D might be TRBD1 (6 bases). V lost 4 bases, J lost 4 bases, and 10 bases lay in between. This CDR3 has 13 amino acids. Per the germline V gene, CDR1 is SEHNR and CDR2 is FQNEAQ (reference sequence). Here the CDR3 DNA reads TGTGCCAGCAGCTACATGGGGGCCACTGAAGCTTTCTTT. This codes for CASSYMGATEAFF.

The rearrangement links TRBV4-1 to TRBJ2-1, with 10 nucleotides matching TRBD2. The CDR3 has 15 amino acids. The V gene's germline CDR1 is MGHRA and CDR2 YSYEKL. Trimming cost V 1 base and J 5 bases; bases outside gene matches: 2. CDR3 coding DNA: TGCGCCAGCAGCCAAGCTAGCGGGAGACACAATGAGCAGTTCTTC. Its translation is CASSQASGRHNEQFF.

This clonotype was seen a few times. The chain uses TRBV2 and TRBJ2-6; the D gene is possibly TRBD2 (5 bases). This CDR3 is 15 amino acids long. The germline V and J ends were trimmed by 2 bases and 4 bases, with 9 bases remaining between them. CDR1 is SNHLY and CDR2 is FYNNEI in the germline V gene. The CDR3 is CASSELGAGANVLTF. In nucleotides, the CDR3 is TGTGCCAGCAGTGAATTGGGAGCCGGGGCCAACGTCCTGACTTTC.

CDR3 residues: CASSFGALDEQFF. CDR3 DNA sequence: TGTGCCAGCAGCTTTGGGGCGCTCGATGAGCAGTTCTTC. This chain joins TRBV5-8 and TRBJ2-1, with D maybe TRBD1 (5 bases). The germline CDR1 and CDR2 sequences are SGHTS and YDEGEE. V was shortened by 2 bases and J by 8 bases, with 11 bases between the two germline ends. CDR3 length: 13 amino acids.

A few counts support this clonotype. V and J are TRBV12-3 or TRBV12-4 and TRBJ1-2; D uncertain. Trimming took off 5 bases at V and 4 bases at J, with 14 bases between the two ends. The CDR3 consists of 14 residues. The chain's CDR3 is CASSPRAQSYGYTF. CDR3 sequence (DNA): TGTGCCAGCAGTCCCCGAGCGCAGTCCTATGGCTACACCTTC.

This sequence joins TRBV5-1 and TRBJ1-6; 8 positions match TRBD1. The CDR3 consists of 14 residues. V dropped 4 bases and J dropped 11; count of bases not matched to a gene: 8. From germline, CDR1 is SGHRS and CDR2 YFSETQ. The CDR3 sequence is CASSLGQVETPLHF. CDR3 sequence (DNA): TGCGCCAGCAGCCTGGGACAGGTTGAGACACCCCTCCACTTT.

This chain joins TRBV20-1 and TRBJ2-1, with 8 bases that match TRBD2. Trimming took 0 bases from V and 4 from J; bases not matched to a gene: 8. The germline gives CDR1 DFQATT, CDR2 SNEGSKA (reference sequence). The CDR3 has 16 residues. CDR3 amino acids: CSAREGSGRGYNEQFF. In nucleotides, the CDR3 is TGCAGTGCTAGAGAGGGCAGCGGGAGAGGATACAATGAGCAGTTCTTC.

The chain recombines TRBV24-1 with TRBJ2-2; TRBD1 matches 7 bases. CDR1 is KGHDR, CDR2 SFDVKD, per germline. J was trimmed by 0 bases and V by 3 bases; bases with no gene match: 3. The CDR3 is made up of 16 amino acids. The CDR3 sequence: CATSDRDRSNTGELFF. CDR3 nucleotide sequence: TGTGCCACCAGTGATCGGGACAGATCGAACACCGGGGAGCTGTTTTTT.

In its sample, this clonotype was seen a few times. The rearrangement uses TRBV20-1 and TRBJ2-1; perhaps TRBD2 as D (5 bases). V lost 3 bases, J lost 9 bases, and 12 bases lay in between. Germline assignment: CDR1 DFQATT and CDR2 SNEGSKA (reference sequence). The CDR3 loop spans 12 amino acids. As DNA, the CDR3 is TGCAGTGCTAGGGACTTAGGCGTTGAGCAGTTCTTC. This translates into CSARDLGVEQFF.

The chain links TRBV3-1 to TRBJ2-7; 8 bases line up with TRBD1. J was trimmed by 3 bases and V by 1 base; bases with no gene match: 5. The CDR3 totals 15 residues. Germline CDR1 LGHDT, CDR2 YNNKEL (reference sequence). The CDR3 DNA is TGTGCCAGCAGCCAAGGGACAGGGCGGGTCTACGAGCAGTACTTC. Encoded protein: CASSQGTGRVYEQYF.

The chain employs TRBV29-1 and TRBJ1-2, with 9 bases aligning to TRBD1. Germline V CDR1 and CDR2: SQVTM, ANQGSEA. V dropped 7 bases and J dropped 2; count of bases not matched to a gene: 11. This CDR3 comprises 15 residues. The CDR3 DNA follows: TGCAGCGCGAATGGTTGGACAGGGGAAAACTATGGCTACACCTTC. Its translation is CSANGWTGENYGYTF.

The rearrangement links TRBV9 to TRBJ2-7; D not resolved. CDR1 and CDR2 from the germline V gene are SGDLS and YYNGEE. This CDR3 contains 15 residues. Between the trimmed V and J ends, which lost 0 bases and 0 bases, there was a span of 10 bases. This CDR3 reads CASSVGSFSSYEQYF. DNA of the CDR3: TGTGCCAGCAGCGTAGGGAGTTTTAGCTCCTACGAGCAGTACTTC.

This clonotype has a handful of counts. The CDR3 sequence is CASSSQVSSYNSPLHF. In nucleotides, the CDR3 is TGTGCCAGCAGTTCCCAGGTCAGCTCCTATAATTCACCCCTCCACTTT. V is TRBV27 and J is TRBJ1-6; D is ambiguous. This CDR3 spans 16 amino acids. V lost 4 bases, J lost 0 bases, and 10 bases lay in between. Germline V gene sequence: CDR1 MNHEY, CDR2 SMNVEV (reference sequence).

J is TRBJ2-1 and V is TRBV20-1; possibly TRBD2 for D (5 bases). With 3 bases removed from V and 0 bases from J, the gap between germline ends came to 12 bases. Germline loops: CDR1 DFQATT, CDR2 SNEGSKA (reference sequence). The CDR3 sequence is 15 residues long. CDR3 sequence reads: CSASESGSSYNEQFF. CDR3 DNA sequence: TGCAGTGCTAGTGAAAGCGGTAGCTCCTACAATGAGCAGTTCTTC.